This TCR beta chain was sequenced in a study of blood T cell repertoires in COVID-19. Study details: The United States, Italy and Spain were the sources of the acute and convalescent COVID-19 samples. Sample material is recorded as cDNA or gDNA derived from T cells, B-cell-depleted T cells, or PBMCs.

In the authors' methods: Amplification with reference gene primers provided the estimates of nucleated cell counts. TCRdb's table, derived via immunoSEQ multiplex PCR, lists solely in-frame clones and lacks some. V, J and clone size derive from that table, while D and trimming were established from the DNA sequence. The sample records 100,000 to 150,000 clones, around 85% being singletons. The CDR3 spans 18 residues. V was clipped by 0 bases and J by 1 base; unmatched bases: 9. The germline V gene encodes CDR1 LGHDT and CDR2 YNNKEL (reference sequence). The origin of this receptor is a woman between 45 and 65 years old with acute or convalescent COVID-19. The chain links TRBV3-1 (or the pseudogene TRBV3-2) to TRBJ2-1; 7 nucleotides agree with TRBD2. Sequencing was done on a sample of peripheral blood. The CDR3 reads CASSQDSLGGESYNEQFF. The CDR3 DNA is TGTGCCAGCAGCCAAGATTCGTTGGGGGGGGAGTCCTACAATGAGCAGTTCTTC.